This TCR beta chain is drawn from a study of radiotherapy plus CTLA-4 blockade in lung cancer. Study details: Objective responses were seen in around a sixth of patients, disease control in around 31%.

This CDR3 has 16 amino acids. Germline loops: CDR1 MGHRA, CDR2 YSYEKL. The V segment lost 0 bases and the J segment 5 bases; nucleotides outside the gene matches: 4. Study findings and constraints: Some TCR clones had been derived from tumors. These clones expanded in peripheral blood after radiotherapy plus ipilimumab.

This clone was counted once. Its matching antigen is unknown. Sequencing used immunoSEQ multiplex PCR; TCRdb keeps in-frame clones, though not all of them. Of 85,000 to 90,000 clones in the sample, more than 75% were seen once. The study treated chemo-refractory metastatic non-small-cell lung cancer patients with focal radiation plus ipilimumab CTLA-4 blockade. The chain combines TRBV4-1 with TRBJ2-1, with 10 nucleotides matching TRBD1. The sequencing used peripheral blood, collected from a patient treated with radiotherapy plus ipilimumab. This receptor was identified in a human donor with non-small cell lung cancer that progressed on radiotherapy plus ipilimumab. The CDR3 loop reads CASSQDLGTGDNEQFF. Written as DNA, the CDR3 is TGCGCCAGCAGCCAAGATCTAGGGACAGGGGACAATGAGCAGTTCTTC.